The 13 T cell receptor beta chains presented below share a single source sample, sequenced in a study of control samples from healthy donors and cancer patients. Sequencing used immunoSEQ multiplex PCR; TCRdb keeps in-frame clones, though not all of them. The sample has approximately 110,000 clones, approximately 83% seen once; the top ten hold roughly 13%. Sequencing was carried out using blood. These receptor sequences come from a woman between 50 and 59 years old in good health.

This rearrangement joins TRBV5-1 to TRBJ2-7, with 10 bases aligning to TRBD2. The trim removed 4 bases at V and 7 bases at J, leaving 11 bases unmatched. The CDR3 contains 15 residues. The V gene's germline CDR1 is SGHRS and CDR2 YFSETQ. DNA for the CDR3: TGCGCCAGCAGCCTCGGACTAGCGGTAGCTCCTGAGCAGTACTTC. Translating it yields CASSLGLAVAPEQYF.

This sequence joins TRBV2 and TRBJ2-1, with TRBD2 as a possible D gene (7 bases). CDR3 length equals 16 residues. The ends were cut back, 0 bases at V and 5 bases at J, with 14 bases in the middle. Germline V gene lookup returns CDR1 SNHLY and CDR2 FYNNEI. The CDR3 spells CASSEALAGANNEQFF. In DNA form, the CDR3 reads TGTGCCAGCAGTGAAGCGCTTGCGGGGGCCAACAATGAGCAGTTCTTC. Full variable domain (missing parts from reference TRBV2 and TRBJ2-1): EPEVTQTPSHQVTQMGQEVILRCVPISNHLYFYWYRQILGQKVEFLVSFYNNEISEKSEIFDDQFSVERPDGSNFTLKIRSTKLEDSAMYFCASSEALAGANNEQFFGPGTRLTVL.

The rearrangement links TRBV21-1 to TRBJ1-4; the listed D gene, TRBD1, was not tested against the DNA. TRBV21-1 is annotated as a pseudogene. The CDR3 is 15 amino acids. The CDR3 here is CASSGRDRKNEKLFF. The DNA for the CDR3 is TGTGCCAGCAGCGGGCGGGACAGAAAGAATGAAAAACTGTTTTTT.

The rearrangement uses TRBV5-1 and TRBJ2-1; 10 bases are a match to TRBD2. The CDR3 loop spans 15 amino acids. Germline V gene data show CDR1 as SGHRS and CDR2 as YFSETQ. The trim removed 0 bases at V and 8 bases at J, leaving 5 bases unmatched. The CDR3, as DNA: TGCGCCAGCAGCTTGGAGTCTAGCGGGAGCTATGAGCAGTTCTTC. It encodes CASSLESSGSYEQFF.

The rearrangement joins TRBV13 to TRBJ2-2, with 9 bases that match TRBD1. Germline loops: CDR1 PRHDT, CDR2 FYEKMQ (reference sequence). CDR3 length: 16 amino acids. With V trimmed by 5 bases and J by 3 bases, 7 bases remained unmatched. In nucleotides, the CDR3 is TGTGCCAGCAGCCCAGTGGGACAGGGCCACACCGGGGAGCTGTTTTTT. Translation: CASSPVGQGHTGELFF.

The chain links TRBV19 to TRBJ2-3; either TRBD1 or TRBD2 may supply D (6 bases each). The germline gives CDR1 LNHDA, CDR2 SQIVND (reference sequence). There are 12 residues in the CDR3. Trimming shortened V by 5 bases and J by 11 bases, and 14 bases separated the two germline ends. Written as DNA, the CDR3 is TGTGCCAGTAGTCAAGACAGGAGGGAGCAGTATTTT. It specifies CASSQDRREQYF. The whole variable domain, filled in from reference TRBV19 and TRBJ2-3, reads DGGITQSPKYLFRKEGQNVTLSCEQNLNHDAMYWYRQDPGQGLRLIYYSQIVNDFQKGDIAEGYSVSREKKESFPLTVTSAQKNPTAFYLCASSQDRREQYFGPGTRLTVL.

The chain links TRBV6-6 to TRBJ1-2, with TRBD1 matching over 7 bases. V lost 5 bases and J lost 3; bases outside the gene matches: 15. Germline CDR1 and CDR2: MNHNY and SVGAGI (reference sequence). The CDR3 is made up of 17 amino acids. In DNA form, the CDR3 reads TGTGCCAGCAGTCGAGCCTGGGGAGGGGGCAAGCACTATGGCTACACCTTC. This gives the protein CASSRAWGGGKHYGYTF.

V and J are TRBV7-3 and TRBJ2-1, with D perhaps matching TRBD1 or TRBD2 (5 bases each). The germline V gene encodes CDR1 SGHTA and CDR2 FQGTGA. This CDR3 has 14 residues. Deletions cut 4 bases from V and 13 bases from J, with 20 bases between. Here the CDR3 reads CASSSPPTGREQFF. The DNA for the CDR3 is TGTGCCAGCAGCTCCCCCCCCACGGGGCGCGAACAGTTCTTC.

This rearrangement joins TRBV7-9 to TRBJ2-5; perhaps TRBD2 as D (6 bases). Germline assignment: CDR1 SEHNR and CDR2 FQNEAQ (reference sequence). With 3 bases removed from V and 7 bases from J, the gap between germline ends came to 9 bases. The CDR3 has 12 amino acids. The CDR3 DNA is TGTGCCAGCAGCTTCGAGGAGGGGACCCAGTACTTC. This sequence encodes CASSFEEGTQYF.

This chain links TRBV3-1 (or the pseudogene TRBV3-2) with TRBJ2-5, with no clear D. The CDR3 runs to 14 residues. Per the germline V gene, CDR1 is LGHDT and CDR2 is YNNKEL (reference sequence). Trimming left V 4 bases short and J 5 bases short, with 14 bases between. DNA for the CDR3: TGTGCCAGCAGCCCCCTAGGCTTCTCGGAGACCCAGTACTTC. Translating gives CASSPLGFSETQYF.

This clone was counted a few times. The chain has TRBV3-1 (or the pseudogene TRBV3-2) and TRBJ2-3; the match to TRBD2 covers 7 bases. There are 19 residues in the CDR3. Germline CDR1 reads LGHDT; CDR2 reads YNNKEL (reference sequence). With V trimmed by 3 bases and J by 2 bases, 17 bases remained unmatched. CDR3 DNA: TGTGCCAGCAGCCACCGGACTGCCTCACTAGCGAAAAACACAGATACGCAGTATTTT. Protein sequence: CASSHRTASLAKNTDTQYF.

There are a few counts of this clone. The V and J genes are TRBV3-1 (or the pseudogene TRBV3-2) and TRBJ1-6; maybe TRBD1 (5 bases). V lost 1 base to trimming and J lost 10 bases, with 11 bases between them. The V gene's germline CDR1 is LGHDT and CDR2 YNNKEL (reference sequence). There are 14 residues in the CDR3. CDR3 nucleotides: TGTGCCAGCAGCCAAGGGGGCCTAGCATCACCCCTCCACTTT. Protein product: CASSQGGLASPLHF.

The gene calls are TRBV4-3 and TRBJ2-1; D unclear. The CDR3 spans 16 residues. From germline, CDR1 is LGHNA and CDR2 YSLEER. V lost 0 bases and J 6 bases, leaving 15 bases between the germline ends. CDR3 nucleotides: TGCGCCAGCAGCCAAGATTTTAATTCGTGGGCCAATGAGCAGTTCTTC. It specifies CASSQDFNSWANEQFF.